This T cell receptor (beta chain) was observed in a study of T cell repertoires in cytomegalovirus infection (dated by TCRdb to the late 2010s). With regard to the full study: The HLA type of each donor mattered for the analysis, because public TCR beta signatures pointed to carriage of CMV infection along with the matching HLA type.

Study-wide findings and limitations: In both this cohort and an independent cohort of some 380 donors, the cumulative frequency of public TCR beta family members distinguished carriers of CMV infection plus the relevant HLA type. The ex vivo response was dominated by HLA-C-restricted CMV-specific TCR beta clonotypes, and the single most frequent clonotype in two of eight donors was supplied by these HLA-C-restricted clonotypes.

TCRdb shows the sequencer as Illumina HiSeq 1500. TCRdb took the public reads, trimmed them with fastp at Q25, ran MiXCR for clone calling and kept in-frame beta chains. Rows are combined by CDR3 protein, so each entry shows the most common genes and DNA. Here the sample has about 230,000 distinct CDR3 sequences; over 20% occur a single time. The ten largest account for roughly 18% of the sample. Comment on this clonotype: Its antigen is still unknown. The input lacks base qualities; no much larger clone sits a single base away.

CDR1 and CDR2 (SGHAT, FQNNGV) derive from the germline V gene. The CDR3 starts with the cysteine, ends with the phenylalanine, and has 15 residues. The entry retains the CDR3 DNA only, 45 bases that are in frame from base 1. The germline ends are 9 bases apart after V is trimmed by 1 base and J by 3 bases. The chain was built from TRBV11-2 and TRBJ1-4; the D gene is possibly TRBD1, with 5 bases matching. Input material: CD8+ T cells from PBMCs. The TCR sequence derives from a human donor in good health (CMV status not recorded). Some clones in this sample may be carry-over from other donors' samples. The CDR3 region reads CASSLAGEPNEKLFF. The nucleotides read TGTGCCAGCAGCTTAGCGGGGGAACCTAATGAAAAACTGTTTTTT. The full variable domain, completed from the reference TRBV11-2 and TRBJ1-4 proteins outside the CDR3, reads EAGVAQSPRYKIIEKRQSVAFWCNPISGHATLYWYQQILGQGPKLLIQFQNNGVVDDSQLPKDRFSAERLKGVDSTLKIQPAKLEDSAVYLCASSLAGEPNEKLFFGSGTQLSVL.